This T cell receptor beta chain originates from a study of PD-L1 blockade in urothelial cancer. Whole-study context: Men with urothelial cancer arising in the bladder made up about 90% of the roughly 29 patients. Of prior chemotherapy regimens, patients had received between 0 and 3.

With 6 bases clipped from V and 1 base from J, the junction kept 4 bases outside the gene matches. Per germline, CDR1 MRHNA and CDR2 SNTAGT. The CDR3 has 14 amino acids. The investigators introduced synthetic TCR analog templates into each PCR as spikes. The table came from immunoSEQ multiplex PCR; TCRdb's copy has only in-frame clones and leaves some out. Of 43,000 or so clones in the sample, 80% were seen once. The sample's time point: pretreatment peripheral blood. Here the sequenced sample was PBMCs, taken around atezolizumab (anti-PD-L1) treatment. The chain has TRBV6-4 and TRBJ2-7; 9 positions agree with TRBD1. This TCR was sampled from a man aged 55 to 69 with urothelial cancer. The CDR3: CASSRDRESYEQYF. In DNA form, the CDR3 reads TGTGCCAGCAGCCGGGACAGGGAGTCCTACGAGCAGTACTTC.